Sequencing of this T cell receptor (beta chain) was carried out in a study of vaccination and CD4 T cells after COVID-19. Looking at the study overall: In the convalescent cohort, there were six males and four females, two of them Hispanic.

Of note for this clonotype: Its antigen is as yet unknown.

The Oncomine TCR Beta short-read assay generated sequence data from the DNA of cultured CD4+ T cells. It was from cultured CD4+ T cells that genomic DNA was extracted. TCRdb passed the PCR reads through MiXCR, listing each CDR3 protein once. The sample has under 15,000 distinct CDR3 sequences, around 50% seen once. General study points: Convalescent patients showed a median around 90% of reactive clones that were seen only post-vaccination.

Treatment of the sample: approximately nine-day PBMC culture with coronavirus spike peptide pools or control peptides (ViraFEST assay). Culture of 2 million to 2.5 million PBMCs per well took place with approximately 9 IU/ml IL-2 and 8 to 10 ug/ml peptide pools. The TCR comes from a human donor who had recovered from COVID-19. Sequencing input: CD4+ T cells from blood, cultured in vitro.

The CDR3 here is CASSITGTKSSETQYF. CDR3 bases: TGTGCCAGTAGTATTACCGGGACTAAATCGAGCGAGACCCAGTACTTC. The chain couples TRBV19 to TRBJ2-5; 7 nucleotides align to TRBD2. The CDR3 is 16 amino acids. Germline trimming cut 3 bases from V and 5 bases from J; bases unmatched to any gene: 12. In germline, CDR1 is LNHDA, CDR2 SQIVND (reference sequence). The full variable domain, rest sourced from reference TRBV19 and TRBJ2-5, is DGGITQSPKYLFRKEGQNVTLSCEQNLNHDAMYWYRQDPGQGLRLIYYSQIVNDFQKGDIAEGYSVSREKKESFPLTVTSAQKNPTAFYLCASSITGTKSSETQYFGPGTRLLVL.